The 18 T cell receptor beta chains presented below share a single source sample, sequenced in a study of blood T cell dynamics during melanoma immunotherapy. Time point: week 3, after first cycle of checkpoint inhibitor. Repertoires were generated with immunoSEQ multiplex PCR, while TCRdb's copy carries only in-frame clones and drops some. Among a few thousand clones listed, about four fifths were seen once. Sequencing used blood, obtained from a patient treated with checkpoint blockade. The receptors here all came from a human donor with melanoma.

This chain connects TRBV25-1 to TRBJ1-2; no clear D gene. CDR3 length equals 13 residues. The V gene's germline CDR1 is MGHDK and CDR2 SYGVNS. With 7 bases removed from V and 1 base from J, the gap between germline ends came to 10 bases. As DNA, the CDR3 is TGTGCCAGCACTGGGCGGATTAACTATGGCTACACCTTC. Protein sequence: CASTGRINYGYTF.

The chain has TRBV29-1 and TRBJ1-1; possibly TRBD1 for D (5 bases). The CDR3 length is 12 residues. Trimming cost V 6 bases and J 5 bases, with 13 bases left between them. CDR1 SQVTM and CDR2 ANQGSEA come from the germline V gene. CDR3 in DNA: TGCAGCGTGACAGATTTTAGTACTGAAGCTTTCTTT. The encoded protein is CSVTDFSTEAFF.

The V and J genes are TRBV10-3 and TRBJ2-2, with unresolved D. The CDR3 runs 15 residues. CDR1 and CDR2 (germline): ENHRY, SYGVKD. V lost 6 bases and J 8 bases, leaving 19 bases between the germline ends. The DNA for the CDR3 is TGTGCCATCAGCTCTACCACAACCTTTACAGGGGAGCTGTTTTTT. This translates into CAISSTTTFTGELFF.

This clone has a handful of counts. This chain uses TRBV7-9 with TRBJ2-1; D uncertain. Between the trimmed V and J ends, which lost 5 bases and 2 bases, there was a span of 7 bases. Germline lookup yields CDR1 SEHNR and CDR2 FQNEAQ (reference sequence). This CDR3 comprises 13 residues. The CDR3 sequence is CASSPDPYNEQFF. CDR3 DNA: TGTGCCAGCAGCCCCGACCCCTACAATGAGCAGTTCTTC.

The gene calls are TRBV6-6 and TRBJ1-2; D is unclear. Per germline, CDR1 MNHNY and CDR2 SVGAGI (reference sequence). Deletions cut 6 bases from V and 2 bases from J, with 7 bases between. The CDR3 is 12 amino acids. CDR3 sequence: CASRTGNYGYTF. The CDR3 DNA reads as TGTGCCAGCAGAACGGGAAACTATGGCTACACCTTC.

The chain is built from TRBV28 and TRBJ1-1, with D perhaps TRBD1 (5 bases). Germline V gene sequence: CDR1 MDHEN, CDR2 SYDVKM. The V end lost 6 bases, the J end lost 7 bases, and 12 bases lay between the germline ends. This CDR3 has 12 amino acids. The CDR3 spells CASRTTGGEAFF. The CDR3 DNA follows: TGTGCCAGCAGGACGACGGGGGGTGAAGCTTTCTTT.

This rearrangement joins TRBV6-5 to TRBJ1-2, with 10 bases identical to TRBD1. The J segment lost 7 bases and the V segment lost 2 bases, leaving 1 base of the junction unmatched. From germline, CDR1 is MNHEY and CDR2 SVGAGI. The CDR3 length is 13 residues. CDR3 residues: CASSYGTGAGYTF. The CDR3 region has the DNA TGTGCCAGCAGTTACGGGACAGGGGCTGGCTACACCTTC.

A few counts support this clone. The gene calls are TRBV29-1 and TRBJ2-1, with 10 bases lining up with TRBD2. CDR1 is SQVTM and CDR2 is ANQGSEA in the germline V gene. The CDR3 spans 12 residues. J lost 5 bases, V lost 7 bases, and 2 bases had no gene match. CDR3 nucleotide sequence: TGCAGCGGGACTAGCGGTCACAATGAGCAGTTCTTC. Its protein is CSGTSGHNEQFF.

This chain joins TRBV5-6 and TRBJ2-2, with D hard to call. This CDR3 comprises 16 residues. V dropped 3 bases and J dropped 4 bases, with 16 bases sitting between them. Germline V gives CDR1 SGHDT, CDR2 YYEEEE. The CDR3 DNA reads as TGTGCCAGCAGCTCCTATATCAATTGGGGCACCGGGGAGCTGTTTTTT. This codes for CASSSYINWGTGELFF. The full variable domain, completed using reference TRBV5-6 and TRBJ2-2, is DAGVTQSPTHLIKTRGQQVTLRCSPKSGHDTVSWYQQALGQGPQFIFQYYEEEERQRGNFPDRFSGHQFPNYSSELNVNALLLGDSALYLCASSSYINWGTGELFFGEGSRLTVL.

This rearrangement joins TRBV19 to TRBJ1-1; maybe TRBD1 (5 bases). This CDR3 has 14 amino acids. Germline V gives CDR1 LNHDA, CDR2 SQIVND (reference sequence). V was cut by 8 bases and J by 5 bases, with 18 bases left in between. The CDR3 spells CASRRDDGGTEAFF. The CDR3 DNA reads TGTGCCAGTCGAAGAGATGACGGGGGAACTGAAGCTTTCTTT.

The gene calls are TRBV6-4 and TRBJ2-1; 11 nucleotides line up with TRBD2. The germline V gene has CDR1 MRHNA and CDR2 SNTAGT. The V gene end was trimmed by 3 bases and the J gene end by 6 bases; junction bases not matched to a gene: 7. The CDR3 extends over 16 amino acids. As DNA, the CDR3 is TGTGCCAGCAGTGATATATTAGCGGGGGGGCGCAATGAGCAGTTCTTC. Translated, it gives CASSDILAGGRNEQFF.

V and J are TRBV10-2 and TRBJ2-7; D gene ambiguous. Trimming shortened V by 7 bases and J by 2 bases, and 9 bases separated the two germline ends. This CDR3 is 12 amino acids long. CDR1 WSHSY and CDR2 SAAADI come from the germline V gene. As DNA, the CDR3 is TGCGCCAGCACCGACTCCCCCTACGAGCAGTACTTC. Protein product: CASTDSPYEQYF.

The V gene is TRBV5-6, the J gene TRBJ2-7; a possible D gene is TRBD1 (6 bases). The V gene's germline CDR1 is SGHDT and CDR2 YYEEEE. This CDR3 contains 14 residues. V was cut by 0 bases and J by 3 bases, with 10 bases left in between. CDR3 in amino acids: CASSLDRVGYEQYF. The CDR3, as DNA: TGTGCCAGCAGCTTGGACAGGGTCGGCTACGAGCAGTACTTC.

The chain combines TRBV5-1 with TRBJ2-1; a weak D match, TRBD1 (5 bases). V was trimmed by 7 bases and J by 0 bases, leaving 8 bases between them. Germline assignment: CDR1 SGHRS and CDR2 YFSETQ. The CDR3 contains 13 residues. This CDR3 is CASQQVSYNEQFF. DNA of the CDR3: TGCGCCAGCCAACAGGTCTCCTACAATGAGCAGTTCTTC.

CDR3 sequence (DNA): TGTGCCAGCAGATACGGACAGGGGGCGACAATGAACACTGAAGCTTTCTTT. It yields the protein CASRYGQGATMNTEAFF. The V gene is TRBV5-4, the J gene TRBJ1-1, with 11 positions matching TRBD1. With 5 bases clipped from V and 0 bases from J, the junction kept 9 bases outside the gene matches. The CDR3 contains 17 residues. Germline CDR1 and CDR2: SGHNT and YYREEE (reference sequence).

This chain uses TRBV4-2 with TRBJ1-3, with D unclear. The CDR3 consists of 15 residues. Germline V gene data show CDR1 as LGHNA and CDR2 as YNFKEQ. V lost 5 bases to trimming and J lost 0 bases, with 11 bases between them. The CDR3 sequence: CASSLGWSSGNTIYF. The CDR3 DNA sequence: TGTGCCAGCAGCTTGGGCTGGAGCTCTGGAAACACCATATATTTT.

The gene calls are TRBV30 and TRBJ1-5; 9 bases agree with TRBD1. This CDR3 has 17 residues. Germline V lookup: CDR1 GTSNPN, CDR2 SVGIG (reference sequence). V dropped 2 bases and J dropped 6; count of bases not matched to a gene: 14. CDR3 bases: TGTGCCTGGAGTCCCCCTCCCAGCGACAGGGGGGGTCAGCCCCAGCATTTT. Protein product: CAWSPPPSDRGGQPQHF.

This clone was observed a handful of times. The chain has TRBV4-2 and TRBJ1-5; 7 bases are shared with TRBD1. CDR1 and CDR2 from the germline V gene are LGHNA and YNFKEQ. Trimming took 4 bases from V and 4 from J; bases not matched to a gene: 7. CDR3 length: 15 residues. CDR3 protein: CASSPTLTGNQPQHF. The CDR3 DNA reads TGTGCCAGCAGCCCTACACTGACAGGGAATCAGCCCCAGCATTTT.